This TCR beta chain was profiled in a study of T cells in tumors after PD-1 blockade. Study in general: Daily vismodegib 150 mg continued in a subset of anti-PD-1-treated patients.

Genomic DNA template from tumor biopsies or peripheral blood, about 600 ng to 6,004 ng input. This clone occurred a few times. Other nucleotide sequences in the sample specify the same CDR3. Profiling relied on immunoSEQ multiplex PCR, and the TCRdb table lists in-frame clones only, not all of them. This table has roughly 33,000 clones, just under 80% appearing once. Germline V CDR1 and CDR2: GTSNPN, SVGIG (reference sequence). With 1 base removed from V and 8 bases from J, the gap between germline ends came to 11 bases. The CDR3 extends over 12 amino acids. The material was PBMCs, obtained before anti-PD-1 treatment. This TCR came from a human donor with basal cell carcinoma. The chain joins TRBV30 to TRBJ1-2, with D uncertain. In DNA, the CDR3 is TGTGCCTGGAGTGGCGGAGGGTACGGCTACACCTTC. This codes for CAWSGGGYGYTF.